The TCR beta chain under discussion was sequenced for a study of blood T cell repertoires in COVID-19. About the research overall: Spain, Italy and the United States supplied samples that represented acute and convalescent COVID-19. Nucleic acid was either cDNA or gDNA, and it came from T cells, B-cell-depleted T cells, or PBMCs.

The V and J ends lost 2 bases and 9 bases respectively, with 14 bases between them. CDR3 length: 15 amino acids. In germline, CDR1 is MGHRA, CDR2 YSYEKL. Authors' data handling: How many nucleated cells were present was estimated from reference gene primer amplification. Sequencing used immunoSEQ multiplex PCR; TCRdb keeps in-frame clones, though not all of them. V, J and clone size were drawn from that table, and D and trimming were deduced from the DNA. This table has 95,000 to 150,000 clones, about three quarters appearing once. V and J are TRBV4-1 and TRBJ1-6; the D gene is possibly TRBD1 (6 bases). Specimen: peripheral blood. The clonotype comes from a human donor with acute or convalescent COVID-19. The donor label of this sample is uncertain. CDR3 protein: CASSQYAGEPSPLHF. The CDR3 nucleotides read TGCGCCAGCAGCCAATACGCAGGGGAGCCTTCACCCCTCCACTTT.